A selection of T cell receptor beta chains follows, all from one sample in a study of beta chain features in type 1 diabetes. This table comes from immunoSEQ multiplex PCR, and its TCRdb copy is limited to in-frame clones, with some not included. The data hold 900,000 or so clones, with roughly 16% observed a single time. The sequenced sample consisted of naive CD4+ T cells from blood. These receptors came from a woman aged 18 to 35 in good health. Each CDR3 is given with its conserved first and last residue. Fields, in order: CDR3 DNA, CDR3 protein, clone size, D gene, V gene, J gene. The D gene is left open where the match is weak. Size tells how often a clone was seen (once, few, many) or the class of an expanded clone, and some rows leave it out.

CDR3nt: TGTGCCAGCAGTTACTCGAGCCTAAAAAACTACGAGCAGTACTTC
CDR3aa: CASSYSSLKNYEQYF
abundance: few
d_gene: NA
v_gene: TRBV6-5
j_gene: TRBJ2-7

CDR3nt: TGTGCCAGCAGCCCCCTCATGGGGTCCGGGGAGCTGTTTTTT
CDR3aa: CASSPLMGSGELFF
abundance: few
d_gene: NA
v_gene: TRBV9
j_gene: TRBJ2-2

CDR3nt: TGTGCCAGCAGCCCTCGACAGGGTGGGACCGGGGAGCTGTTTTTT
CDR3aa: CASSPRQGGTGELFF
abundance: NA
d_gene: TRBD1
v_gene: TRBV7-9
j_gene: TRBJ2-2

CDR3nt: TGTGCCAGCAGACCGGACAGGGTGAGCAATCAGCCCCAGCATTTT
CDR3aa: CASRPDRVSNQPQHF
abundance: few
d_gene: TRBD1
v_gene: TRBV7-8
j_gene: TRBJ1-5

CDR3nt: TGTGCCAGCAGCGTAGGAGGAAGGGGGGCCGGAGAAAAACTGTTTTTT
CDR3aa: CASSVGGRGAGEKLFF
abundance: NA
d_gene: NA
v_gene: TRBV9
j_gene: TRBJ1-4

CDR3nt: TGTGCCAGCAGTTTGATGGGGAAGCAGTACTTC
CDR3aa: CASSLMGKQYF
abundance: few
d_gene: NA
v_gene: TRBV27
j_gene: TRBJ2-7

CDR3nt: TGCGCCAGCAGCTTGTTGCGGGAGACCTCCCTATTGCGGGAGCTGTTTTTT
CDR3aa: CASSLLRETSLLRELFF
abundance: few
d_gene: TRBD2
v_gene: TRBV5-1
j_gene: TRBJ2-2

CDR3nt: TGTGCCAGCAGCTTATACGGGAGTCCCTATGGCTACACCTTC
CDR3aa: CASSLYGSPYGYTF
abundance: few
d_gene: NA
v_gene: TRBV7-2
j_gene: TRBJ1-2

CDR3nt: TGTGCCAGCAGCTCGAGACTAGCGGTAGATTACAATGAGCAGTTCTTC
CDR3aa: CASSSRLAVDYNEQFF
abundance: few
d_gene: TRBD2
v_gene: TRBV7-6
j_gene: TRBJ2-1

CDR3nt: TGTGCCAGCTCACCACCGAGCGGGAGCCAATACAATGAGCAGTTCTTC
CDR3aa: CASSPPSGSQYNEQFF
abundance: few
d_gene: TRBD2
v_gene: TRBV18
j_gene: TRBJ2-1

CDR3nt: TGTGCCAGCAGTAATCAACAGGGCTACGAGCAGTACTTC
CDR3aa: CASSNQQGYEQYF
abundance: few
d_gene: NA
v_gene: TRBV6-6
j_gene: TRBJ2-7

CDR3nt: TGTGCCAGCAGCTTAGAGAGGTCCTCGAGCTCCTACAATGAGCAGTTCTTC
CDR3aa: CASSLERSSSSYNEQFF
abundance: NA
d_gene: NA
v_gene: TRBV7-2
j_gene: TRBJ2-1

CDR3nt: TGTGCCAGCAGCCAAGTCGGCACATACTATTCACCCCTCCACTTT
CDR3aa: CASSQVGTYYSPLHF
abundance: NA
d_gene: NA
v_gene: TRBV14
j_gene: TRBJ1-6

CDR3nt: TGTGCCAGCAGCCAAGTCTATGAGCAGTTCTTC
CDR3aa: CASSQVYEQFF
abundance: few
d_gene: NA
v_gene: TRBV4-2
j_gene: TRBJ2-1

CDR3nt: TGTGCCAGCAGTTTAGGCGCATTCTCGCTGTTTTTT
CDR3aa: CASSLGAFSLFF
abundance: few
d_gene: NA
v_gene: TRBV28
j_gene: TRBJ1-4

CDR3nt: TGTGCCAGCAGCCCCGCCGGAAGGCGGGGCAATGAGCAGTTCTTC
CDR3aa: CASSPAGRRGNEQFF
abundance: NA
d_gene: NA
v_gene: TRBV7-2
j_gene: TRBJ2-1

CDR3nt: TGTGCCAGCAGCTTTGCTCGGCTGAACACTGAAGCTTTCTTT
CDR3aa: CASSFARLNTEAFF
abundance: few
d_gene: NA
v_gene: TRBV7-2
j_gene: TRBJ1-1

CDR3nt: TGTGCCAGCTCGCATGGGACTCGACAAGAGACCCAGTACTTC
CDR3aa: CASSHGTRQETQYF
abundance: few
d_gene: NA
v_gene: TRBV18
j_gene: TRBJ2-5

CDR3nt: TGTGCCAGCACCCCAGGCGTAGCGGGACTCTACAATGAGCAGTTCTTC
CDR3aa: CASTPGVAGLYNEQFF
abundance: few
d_gene: TRBD2
v_gene: TRBV7-2
j_gene: TRBJ2-1

CDR3nt: TGTGCCAGCAGCTTGGACGGGAAGTCGTACAATGAGCAGTTCTTC
CDR3aa: CASSLDGKSYNEQFF
abundance: NA
d_gene: NA
v_gene: TRBV7-3
j_gene: TRBJ2-1

CDR3nt: TGCAGCGTGATTCTCTCTAGGAGAAGCTCCTACAATGAGCAGTTCTTC
CDR3aa: CSVILSRRSSYNEQFF
abundance: NA
d_gene: NA
v_gene: TRBV29-1
j_gene: TRBJ2-1

CDR3nt: TGTGCCAGCAGCTTCGGGCCCCGACAGGGCTCCTACAATGAGCAGTTCTTC
CDR3aa: CASSFGPRQGSYNEQFF
abundance: NA
d_gene: TRBD1
v_gene: TRBV7-3
j_gene: TRBJ2-1

CDR3nt: TGTGCCAGCAGGATCGCGGCGGATCTAAGAGTGACCCAGTACTTC
CDR3aa: CASRIAADLRVTQYF
abundance: once
d_gene: NA
v_gene: TRBV5-5
j_gene: TRBJ2-5

CDR3nt: TGTGCCACCAGCAAACCGACAGGGGGAAATGAAAAACTGTTTTTT
CDR3aa: CATSKPTGGNEKLFF
abundance: NA
d_gene: TRBD1
v_gene: TRBV15
j_gene: TRBJ1-4

CDR3nt: TGTGCCAGCAGTGGGGGGCGGGATACGCAGTATTTT
CDR3aa: CASSGGRDTQYF
abundance: NA
d_gene: NA
v_gene: TRBV2
j_gene: TRBJ2-3

CDR3nt: TGCGCCAGCAGCTTGGGGAGGGGCGGTAGCTCCTACAATGAGCAGTTCTTC
CDR3aa: CASSLGRGGSSYNEQFF
abundance: NA
d_gene: NA
v_gene: TRBV5-1
j_gene: TRBJ2-1

CDR3nt: TGTGCCAGCAGCTTGGGACAGGGTTTAGGTGGAAACACCATATATTTT
CDR3aa: CASSLGQGLGGNTIYF
abundance: NA
d_gene: TRBD1
v_gene: TRBV7-9
j_gene: TRBJ1-3

CDR3nt: TGCAGCGTCTCGGACTATCCCACAGATACGCAGTATTTT
CDR3aa: CSVSDYPTDTQYF
abundance: few
d_gene: NA
v_gene: TRBV29-1
j_gene: TRBJ2-3

CDR3nt: TGTGCCAGCAGCTTAATCGGGCTCGCTTACAATGAGCAGTTCTTC
CDR3aa: CASSLIGLAYNEQFF
abundance: few
d_gene: NA
v_gene: TRBV11-2
j_gene: TRBJ2-1

CDR3nt: TGTGCCAGCAGCTCCACCCCCACAGATACGCAGTATTTT
CDR3aa: CASSSTPTDTQYF
abundance: once
d_gene: NA
v_gene: TRBV9
j_gene: TRBJ2-3

CDR3nt: TGTGCCACTACTTGGAGGGATACGCAGTATTTT
CDR3aa: CATTWRDTQYF
abundance: NA
d_gene: NA
v_gene: TRBV10-3
j_gene: TRBJ2-3

CDR3nt: TGTGCCAGCACCCCCGGGGGGCTCACAGATACGCAGTATTTT
CDR3aa: CASTPGGLTDTQYF
abundance: few
d_gene: NA
v_gene: TRBV28
j_gene: TRBJ2-3

CDR3nt: TGTGCCAGCAGCTGGGAGTATCGTATCACCGGGGAGCTGTTTTTT
CDR3aa: CASSWEYRITGELFF
abundance: NA
d_gene: NA
v_gene: TRBV11-1
j_gene: TRBJ2-2

CDR3nt: TGTGCCAGCAGTACCAGCGGGAGGGTCAATGAGCAGTTCTTC
CDR3aa: CASSTSGRVNEQFF
abundance: few
d_gene: TRBD2
v_gene: TRBV7-3
j_gene: TRBJ2-1